This TCR beta chain was retrieved from a study of blood T cell repertoires in COVID-19. At the level of the study: The samples span acute and convalescent COVID-19 from the United States, Italy and Spain. Nucleic acid was either cDNA or gDNA, and it came from T cells, B-cell-depleted T cells, or PBMCs.

Germline V CDR1 and CDR2: LGHDT, YNNKEL (reference sequence). CDR3 length: 15 amino acids. With 4 bases clipped from V and 3 bases from J, the junction kept 6 bases outside the gene matches. Per the original methods: Estimation of nucleated cell counts relied on the amplification of reference gene primers. The assay was immunoSEQ multiplex PCR, and TCRdb's table has in-frame clones only and misses some. V, J and clone size reflect that table, while D and trimming were determined from the DNA. The table has around 100,000 clones, about 86% seen once. The source of this sequence is a man aged 80 or over with acute or convalescent COVID-19. This chain joins TRBV3-1 (or the pseudogene TRBV3-2) and TRBJ1-2, with 9 bases aligning to TRBD1. The sequencing input was peripheral blood. Here the CDR3 reads CASSLPGQGYYGYTF. DNA for the CDR3: TGTGCCAGCAGCCTCCCCGGACAGGGGTACTATGGCTACACCTTC.